Shown below are 13 T cell receptor beta chains from a single sample sequenced in a study of T cell responses to AZD1222 COVID-19 vaccine. Sequencing was performed with immunoSEQ multiplex PCR; in TCRdb, only in-frame clones are kept and a portion is missing. This table lists about 140,000 clones. Sequencing input: peripheral blood. These receptor sequences come from an adult in good health.

The rearrangement uses TRBV21-1 and TRBJ2-1; TRBD1 is taken as the D call from the table, unchecked against the DNA. TRBV21-1 is designated a pseudogene. This CDR3 has 18 residues. This CDR3 is CASSKEADRGNVYNEQFF. The CDR3 nucleotides are TGTGCCAGCAGCAAAGAGGCGGACAGGGGGAATGTCTACAATGAGCAGTTCTTC.

The chain has TRBV4-1 and TRBJ1-5; 7 bases agree with TRBD1. CDR1 is MGHRA and CDR2 is YSYEKL in the germline V gene. The J segment lost 4 bases and the V segment lost 1 base, leaving 4 bases of the junction unmatched. CDR3 length: 15 amino acids. The CDR3 protein is CASSQGTGWNQPQHF. The CDR3 nucleotides are TGCGCCAGCAGCCAAGGGACAGGCTGGAATCAGCCCCAGCATTTT.

The J gene is TRBJ2-1, the V gene TRBV4-1; D is ambiguous. V lost 0 bases and J 3 bases, leaving 9 bases between the germline ends. The CDR3 runs 15 residues. Germline CDR1 MGHRA, CDR2 YSYEKL. The CDR3: CASSQEGSRYNEQFF. The CDR3 DNA reads as TGCGCCAGCAGCCAAGAAGGCTCCCGCTACAATGAGCAGTTCTTC.

This sequence joins TRBV5-1 and TRBJ1-1; possibly TRBD1 for D (5 bases). V was cut by 6 bases and J by 4 bases, with 16 bases left in between. CDR3 length equals 14 residues. CDR1 is SGHRS, CDR2 YFSETQ, per germline. The DNA for the CDR3 is TGCGCCAGCACCAGTGAGTGGGGCGGCACTGAAGCTTTCTTT. Translated: CASTSEWGGTEAFF.

The chain joins TRBV7-9 to TRBJ2-1; D remains ambiguous. The CDR3 sequence is 16 residues long. CDR1 is SEHNR and CDR2 is FQNEAQ in the germline V gene (reference sequence). V was shortened by 0 bases and J by 2 bases, with 11 bases between the two germline ends. The CDR3 nucleotides read TGTGCCAGCAGCTTAGCGAGTACACAACCCTACAATGAGCAGTTCTTC. It yields the protein CASSLASTQPYNEQFF.

The V gene is TRBV10-1, the J gene TRBJ2-2; D is perhaps TRBD1 (6 bases). Trimming cost V 3 bases and J 3 bases, with 8 bases left between them. The CDR3 consists of 14 residues. Germline V gives CDR1 WNHNN, CDR2 SYGVQD (reference sequence). The CDR3 nucleotides read TGCGCCAGCAGTGAATCAGGGGACACCGGGGAGCTGTTTTTT. This translates into CASSESGDTGELFF.

The chain links TRBV29-1 to TRBJ1-2, with TRBD1 matching over 12 bases. V dropped 3 bases and J dropped 4; count of bases not matched to a gene: 9. Germline V lookup: CDR1 SQVTM, CDR2 ANQGSEA. The CDR3 contains 16 residues. CDR3 loop: CSVEVLRDRGPYGYTF. CDR3 bases: TGCAGCGTTGAGGTCCTCCGGGACAGGGGGCCCTATGGCTACACCTTC.

V is TRBV5-6 and J is TRBJ2-7, with D perhaps matching TRBD1 or TRBD2 (6 bases each). Germline lookup yields CDR1 SGHDT and CDR2 YYEEEE. This CDR3 spans 13 amino acids. Trimming took off 0 bases at V and 7 bases at J, with 11 bases between the two ends. CDR3 DNA: TGTGCCAGCAGCTTGGTGGGGGCGGGGGAGCAGTACTTC. Translation gives CASSLVGAGEQYF.

The chain links TRBV5-1 to TRBJ1-2, with unresolved D. Germline CDR1 is SGHRS and CDR2 is YFSETQ. The CDR3 extends over 12 amino acids. V was clipped by 4 bases and J by 6 bases, with 10 bases between them. For the CDR3, the DNA is TGCGCCAGCAGCGCCGGGCGGGATGGCTACACCTTC. Residues: CASSAGRDGYTF. Looking up the rest from reference TRBV5-1 and TRBJ1-2 gives the full variable domain: KAGVTQTPRYLIKTRGQQVTLSCSPISGHRSVSWYQQTPGQGLQFLFEYFSETQRNKGNFPGRFSGRQFSNSRSEMNVSTLELGDSALYLCASSAGRDGYTFGSGTRLTVV.

The rearrangement links TRBV2 to TRBJ1-2, with TRBD1 matching over 9 bases. Germline CDR1 is SNHLY and CDR2 is FYNNEI. The CDR3 consists of 15 residues. Trimming took 3 bases from V and 4 from J; bases not matched to a gene: 6. The chain's CDR3 is CASSEGQGMAYGYTF. The CDR3, as DNA: TGTGCCAGCAGTGAGGGACAGGGCATGGCCTATGGCTACACCTTC.

The chain is built from TRBV6-2 or TRBV6-3 and TRBJ1-2, with a tentative D call TRBD1 (5 bases). CDR3 length: 14 amino acids. V was trimmed by 2 bases and J by 4 bases, leaving 11 bases between them. Germline V gene lookup returns CDR1 MNHEY and CDR2 SVGEGT. In DNA form, the CDR3 reads TGTGCCAGCAGTTACGAGGGGACCGCCTATGGCTACACCTTC. This translates into CASSYEGTAYGYTF.

V and J are TRBV7-2 and TRBJ2-7; TRBD1 is a possible D gene (5 bases). V was cut by 6 bases and J by 4 bases, with 13 bases left in between. The CDR3 consists of 13 residues. Germline V gene data show CDR1 as SGHTA and CDR2 as FQGNSA. CDR3 nucleotides: TGTGCCAGCAGTTGGGGCCGCCAATACGAGCAGTACTTC. It codes for CASSWGRQYEQYF.

The chain uses TRBV11-3 and TRBJ2-3; weak D call: TRBD2 (7 bases). Per the germline V gene, CDR1 is SGHNT and CDR2 is YENEEA. The CDR3 covers 15 residues. Trimming stripped 6 bases from V and 1 base from J, with 14 bases between. CDR3 DNA: TGTGCCAGCAGTCGCGGGGGCGCCCGCACAGATACGCAGTATTTT. The encoded protein is CASSRGGARTDTQYF.